The 6 T cell receptor beta chains below all came from one sample that was sequenced in a study of T cells in Graves' hyperthyroidism and ophthalmopathy. Using RNA transcripts as the source, TCR beta CDR3 regions were amplified. Carried out on the TCR CDR3, a first-round RT-PCR used the HTBI primer set. TCRdb passed the multiplex PCR reads through MiXCR, listing each CDR3 protein once. The profile covers 660,000 or so distinct CDR3 sequences, with 20% appearing a single time and roughly a third taken by the ten largest. Material: blood. The origin of the receptors is a man aged 30 to 45 with Graves' ophthalmopathy.

This clonotype was recorded a few times. The rearrangement links TRBV5-6 to TRBJ1-2; 7 bases line up with TRBD1. The CDR3 has 14 residues. CDR1 is SGHDT, CDR2 YYEEEE, per germline. With V trimmed by 3 bases and J by 8 bases, 10 bases remained unmatched. The CDR3 protein is CASSSTSGTDGYTF. For the CDR3, the DNA is TGTGCCAGCAGCTCCACCTCCGGGACAGACGGCTACACCTTC.

The CDR3 reads CASSYSSGGDEQYF. The CDR3 DNA reads as TGTGCCAGCAGTTACTCTTCGGGAGGGGACGAGCAGTACTTC. The chain uses TRBV6-2 or TRBV6-3 and TRBJ2-7; 8 positions agree with TRBD2. The CDR3 loop spans 14 amino acids. Trimming at V came to 0 bases and at J to 5 bases, leaving 3 bases not matched to a gene. The V gene's germline CDR1 is MNHEY and CDR2 SVGEGT.

This clonotype was counted ten times or more. The chain joins TRBV6-2 or TRBV6-3 to TRBJ2-1, with 8 bases lining up with TRBD2. CDR3 size: 16 residues. Germline assignment: CDR1 MNHEY and CDR2 SVGEGT. The V gene end was trimmed by 6 bases and the J gene end by 0 bases; junction bases not matched to a gene: 7. This CDR3 is CASRPTSGSSYNEQFF. CDR3 bases: TGTGCCAGCAGACCCACTAGCGGCAGCTCCTACAATGAGCAGTTCTTC.

The CDR3 DNA follows: TGCAGTGCTAGGTGGACTAGCGGGAGGAGCTCCTACAATGAGCAGTTCTTC. Encoded protein: CSARWTSGRSSYNEQFF. V gene TRBV20-1 combines with J gene TRBJ2-1, with TRBD2 identical over 14 bases. Trimming took 3 bases from V and 0 from J; bases not matched to a gene: 4. Germline V gene lookup returns CDR1 DFQATT and CDR2 SNEGSKA (reference sequence). There are 17 residues in the CDR3.

The chain employs TRBV20-1 and TRBJ1-2; possibly TRBD1 for D (5 bases). There are 15 residues in the CDR3. Germline-derived CDR1 and CDR2 are DFQATT and SNEGSKA (reference sequence). The V and J ends lost 6 bases and 5 bases respectively, with 22 bases between them. The CDR3 DNA follows: TGCAGTGCCCATGAACCCCTTGGGGGGTCGTATGGCTACACCTTC. This encodes CSAHEPLGGSYGYTF.

The chain uses TRBV18 and TRBJ2-1, with 12 bases lining up with TRBD2. Germline V gene sequence: CDR1 KGHSH, CDR2 LQKENI. With V trimmed by 6 bases and J by 1 base, 13 bases remained unmatched. The length of the CDR3 is 19 residues. The CDR3: CASSPLAGGPTTSYNEQFF. DNA of the CDR3: TGTGCCAGCTCTCCCCTAGCGGGAGGGCCAACCACTTCCTACAATGAGCAGTTCTTC.